The T cell receptor beta chain described here comes from a study of blood T cell repertoires in COVID-19. TCRdb keeps only in-frame clones here, not all; method: immunoSEQ multiplex PCR. In the table there are 200,000 to 250,000 clones, 80% of which are singletons. Germline V gene lookup returns CDR1 MDHEN and CDR2 SYDVKM. Between the trimmed V and J ends, which lost 4 bases and 1 base, there was a span of 12 bases. The CDR3 runs to 15 residues. J is TRBJ2-3 and V is TRBV28, with a possible D match to TRBD2 (6 bases). The receptor comes from a human donor in a cohort sampled during active COVID-19. The specimen sequenced was peripheral blood. The CDR3 protein is CASSSEGRRTDTQYF. The DNA for the CDR3 is TGTGCCAGCAGTTCGGAGGGCCGGCGCACAGATACGCAGTATTTT. Complete variable domain (other parts from reference TRBV28 and TRBJ2-3): DVKVTQSSRYLVKRTGEKVFLECVQDMDHENMFWYRQDPGLGLRLIYFSYDVKMKEKGDIPEGYSVSREKKERFSLILESASTNQTSMYLCASSSEGRRTDTQYFGPGTRLTVL.